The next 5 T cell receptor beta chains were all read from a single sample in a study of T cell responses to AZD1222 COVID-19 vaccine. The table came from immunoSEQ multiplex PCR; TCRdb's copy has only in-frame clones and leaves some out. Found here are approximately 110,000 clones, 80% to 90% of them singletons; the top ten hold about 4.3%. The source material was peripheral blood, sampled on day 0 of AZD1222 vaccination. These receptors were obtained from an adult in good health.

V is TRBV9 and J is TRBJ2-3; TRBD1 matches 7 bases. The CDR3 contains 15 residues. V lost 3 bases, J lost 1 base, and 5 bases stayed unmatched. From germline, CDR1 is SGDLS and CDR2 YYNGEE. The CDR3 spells CASSAPTGGTDTQYF. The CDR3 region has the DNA TGTGCCAGCAGCGCCCCCACAGGGGGCACAGATACGCAGTATTTT.

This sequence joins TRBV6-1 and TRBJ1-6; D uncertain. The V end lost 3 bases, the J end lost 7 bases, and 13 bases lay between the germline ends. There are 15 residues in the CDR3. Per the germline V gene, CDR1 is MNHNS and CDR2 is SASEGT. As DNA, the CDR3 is TGTGCCAGCAGTGAGAGGGAGTTGGGGAATTCACCCCTCCACTTT. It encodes CASSERELGNSPLHF.

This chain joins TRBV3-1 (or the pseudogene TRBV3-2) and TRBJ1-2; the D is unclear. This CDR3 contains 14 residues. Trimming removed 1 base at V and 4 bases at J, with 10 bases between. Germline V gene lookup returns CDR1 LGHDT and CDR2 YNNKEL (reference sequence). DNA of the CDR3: TGTGCCAGCAGCCAAGTTGGGAAGTTCTATGGCTACACCTTC. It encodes CASSQVGKFYGYTF.

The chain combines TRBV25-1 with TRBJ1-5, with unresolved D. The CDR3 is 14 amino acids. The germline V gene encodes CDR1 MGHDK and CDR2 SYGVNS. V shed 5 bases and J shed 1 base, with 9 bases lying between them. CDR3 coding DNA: TGTGCCAGCAGTACAGAGCAGAGCAATCAGCCCCAGCATTTT. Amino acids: CASSTEQSNQPQHF.

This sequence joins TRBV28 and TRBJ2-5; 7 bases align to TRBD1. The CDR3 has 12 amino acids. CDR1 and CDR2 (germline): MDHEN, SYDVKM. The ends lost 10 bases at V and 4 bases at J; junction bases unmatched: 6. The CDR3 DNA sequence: TGTGCCACCAGGGACAGCAGAGAGACCCAGTACTTC. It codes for CATRDSRETQYF.